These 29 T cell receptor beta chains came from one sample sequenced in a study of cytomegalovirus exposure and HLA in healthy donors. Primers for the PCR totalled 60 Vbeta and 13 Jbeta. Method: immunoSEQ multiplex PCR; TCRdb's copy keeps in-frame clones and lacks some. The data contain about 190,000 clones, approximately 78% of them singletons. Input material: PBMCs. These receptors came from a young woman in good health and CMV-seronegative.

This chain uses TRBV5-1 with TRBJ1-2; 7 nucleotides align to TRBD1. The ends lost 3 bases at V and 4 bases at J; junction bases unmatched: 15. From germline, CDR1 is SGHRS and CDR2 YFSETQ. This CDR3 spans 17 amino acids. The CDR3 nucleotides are TGCGCCAGCAGCTCCGGCCACAGGGGCCGTACTTCCTATGGCTACACCTTC. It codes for CASSSGHRGRTSYGYTF. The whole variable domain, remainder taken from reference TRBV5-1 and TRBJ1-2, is KAGVTQTPRYLIKTRGQQVTLSCSPISGHRSVSWYQQTPGQGLQFLFEYFSETQRNKGNFPGRFSGRQFSNSRSEMNVSTLELGDSALYLCASSSGHRGRTSYGYTFGSGTRLTVV.

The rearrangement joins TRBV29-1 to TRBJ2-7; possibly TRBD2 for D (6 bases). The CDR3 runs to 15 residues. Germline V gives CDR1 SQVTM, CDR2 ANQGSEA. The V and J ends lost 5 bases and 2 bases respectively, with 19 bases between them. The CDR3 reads CSVRQGLVEPYEQYF. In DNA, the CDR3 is TGCAGCGTTCGCCAGGGACTGGTGGAACCCTACGAGCAGTACTTC.

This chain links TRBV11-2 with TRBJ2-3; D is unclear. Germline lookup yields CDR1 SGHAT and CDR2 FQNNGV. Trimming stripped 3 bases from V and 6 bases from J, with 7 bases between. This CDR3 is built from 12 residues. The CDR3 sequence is CASSFAADTQYF. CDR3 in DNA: TGTGCCAGCAGCTTTGCGGCCGATACGCAGTATTTT.

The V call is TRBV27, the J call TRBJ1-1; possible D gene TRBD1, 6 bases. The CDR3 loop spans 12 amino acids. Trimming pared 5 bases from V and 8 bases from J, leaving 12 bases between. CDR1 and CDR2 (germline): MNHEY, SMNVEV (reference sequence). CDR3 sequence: CASSLPGTEAFF. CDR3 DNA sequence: TGTGCCAGCAGTCTGCCCGGGACAGAAGCTTTCTTT.

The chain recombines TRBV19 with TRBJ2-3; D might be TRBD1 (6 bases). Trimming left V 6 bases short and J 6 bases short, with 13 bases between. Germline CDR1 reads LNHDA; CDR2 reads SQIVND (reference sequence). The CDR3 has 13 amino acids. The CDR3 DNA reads TGTGCCAGTAGGGCCGGTGGGGGCGATACGCAGTATTTT. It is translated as CASRAGGGDTQYF.

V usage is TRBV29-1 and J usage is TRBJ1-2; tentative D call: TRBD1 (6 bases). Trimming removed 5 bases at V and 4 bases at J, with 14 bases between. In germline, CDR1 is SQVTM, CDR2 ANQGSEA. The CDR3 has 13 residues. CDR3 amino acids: CSVWDTTRYGYTF. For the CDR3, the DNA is TGCAGCGTTTGGGACACGACCCGCTATGGCTACACCTTC.

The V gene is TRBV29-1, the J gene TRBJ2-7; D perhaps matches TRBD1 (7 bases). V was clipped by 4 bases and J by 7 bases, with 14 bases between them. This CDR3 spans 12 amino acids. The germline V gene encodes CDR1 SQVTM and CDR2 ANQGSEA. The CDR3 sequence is CSVGLQGGEQYF. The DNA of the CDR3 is TGCAGCGTTGGTCTCCAGGGGGGAGAGCAGTACTTC.

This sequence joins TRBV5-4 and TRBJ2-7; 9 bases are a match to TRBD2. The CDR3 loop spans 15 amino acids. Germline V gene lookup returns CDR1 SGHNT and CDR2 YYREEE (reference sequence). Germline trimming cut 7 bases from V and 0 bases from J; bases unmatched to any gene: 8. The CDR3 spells CASQTSGASSYEQYF. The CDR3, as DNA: TGTGCCAGCCAGACTAGCGGAGCCAGCTCCTACGAGCAGTACTTC.

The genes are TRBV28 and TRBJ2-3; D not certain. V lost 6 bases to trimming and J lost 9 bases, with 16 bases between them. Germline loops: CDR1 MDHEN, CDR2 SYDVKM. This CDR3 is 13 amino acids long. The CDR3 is CASSNPFTPTQYF. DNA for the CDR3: TGTGCCAGCAGCAACCCCTTTACACCGACGCAGTATTTT.

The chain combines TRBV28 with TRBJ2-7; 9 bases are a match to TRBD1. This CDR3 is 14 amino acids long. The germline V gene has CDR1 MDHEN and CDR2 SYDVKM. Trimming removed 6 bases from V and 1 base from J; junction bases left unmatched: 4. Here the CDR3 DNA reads TGTGCCAGCAGGGGACAGGGCGGTTCCTACGAGCAGTACTTC. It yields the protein CASRGQGGSYEQYF.

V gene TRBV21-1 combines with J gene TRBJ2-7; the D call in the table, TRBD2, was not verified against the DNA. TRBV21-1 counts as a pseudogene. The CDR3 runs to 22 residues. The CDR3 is CASSNNRPGLAGDFPYCYEQYF. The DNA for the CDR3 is TGTGCCAGCAGCAACAACCGACCGGGACTAGCGGGAGACTTCCCTTACTGCTACGAGCAGTACTTC.

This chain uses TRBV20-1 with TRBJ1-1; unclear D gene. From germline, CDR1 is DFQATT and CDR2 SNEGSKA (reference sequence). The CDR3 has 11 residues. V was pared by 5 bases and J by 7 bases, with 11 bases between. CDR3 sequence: CSAEDGDEAFF. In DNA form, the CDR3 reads TGCAGTGCTGAGGACGGGGATGAAGCTTTCTTT.

Here the CDR3 reads CASSYSRLADQETQYF. CDR3 coding DNA: TGTGCCAGCAGTTACTCGAGACTAGCAGATCAAGAGACCCAGTACTTC. The chain is built from TRBV6-5 and TRBJ2-5, with 7 bases identical to TRBD2. Germline CDR1 reads MNHEY; CDR2 reads SVGAGI. V was pared by 0 bases and J by 2 bases, with 6 bases of the junction left unmatched. This CDR3 is 16 amino acids long.

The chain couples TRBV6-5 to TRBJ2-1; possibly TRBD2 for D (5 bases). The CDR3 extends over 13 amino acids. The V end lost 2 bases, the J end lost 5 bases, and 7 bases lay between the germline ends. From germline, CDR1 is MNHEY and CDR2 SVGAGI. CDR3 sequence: CASSYDYNNEQFF. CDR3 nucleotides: TGTGCCAGCAGTTACGACTACAACAATGAGCAGTTCTTC.

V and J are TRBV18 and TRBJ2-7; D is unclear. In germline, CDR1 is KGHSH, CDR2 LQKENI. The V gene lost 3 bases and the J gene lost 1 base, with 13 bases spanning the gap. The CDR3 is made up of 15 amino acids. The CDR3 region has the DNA TGTGCCAGCTCACCGCTTCCGGGTCCATCCTACGAGCAGTACTTC. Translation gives CASSPLPGPSYEQYF. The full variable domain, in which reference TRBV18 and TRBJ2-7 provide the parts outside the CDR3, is NAGVMQNPRHLVRRRGQEARLRCSPMKGHSHVYWYRQLPEEGLKFMVYLQKENIIDESGMPKERFSAEFPKEGPSILRIQQVVRGDSAAYFCASSPLPGPSYEQYFGPGTRLTVT.

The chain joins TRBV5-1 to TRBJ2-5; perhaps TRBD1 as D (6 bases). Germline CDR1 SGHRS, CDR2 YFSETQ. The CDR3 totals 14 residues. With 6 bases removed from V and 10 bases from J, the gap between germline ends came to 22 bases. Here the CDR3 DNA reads TGCGCCAGCACCTTCGACGTGGCCGCCAGGGGCCAGTACTTC. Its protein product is CASTFDVAARGQYF.

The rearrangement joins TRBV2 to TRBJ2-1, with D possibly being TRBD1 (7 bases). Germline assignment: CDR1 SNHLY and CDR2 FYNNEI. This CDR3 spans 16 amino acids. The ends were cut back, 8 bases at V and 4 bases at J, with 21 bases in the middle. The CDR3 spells CASSRSGQGGYNEQFF. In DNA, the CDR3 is TGTGCCAGCTCGAGATCGGGGCAGGGGGGATACAATGAGCAGTTCTTC.

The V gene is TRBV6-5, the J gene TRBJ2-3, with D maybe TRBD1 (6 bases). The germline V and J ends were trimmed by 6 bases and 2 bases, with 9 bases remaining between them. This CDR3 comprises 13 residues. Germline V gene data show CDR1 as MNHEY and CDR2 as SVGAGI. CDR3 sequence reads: CASRDSHTDTQYF. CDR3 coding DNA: TGTGCCAGCAGGGACAGCCACACAGATACGCAGTATTTT.

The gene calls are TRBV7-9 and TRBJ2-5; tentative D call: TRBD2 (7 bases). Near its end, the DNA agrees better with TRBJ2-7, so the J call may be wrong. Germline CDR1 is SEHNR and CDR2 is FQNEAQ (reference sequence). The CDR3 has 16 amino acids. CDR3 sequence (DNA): TGTGCCAGCAGCTTAGTTGGTGGGGGGGCTCGCGACGAGCAGTACTTC. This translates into CASSLVGGGARDEQYF.

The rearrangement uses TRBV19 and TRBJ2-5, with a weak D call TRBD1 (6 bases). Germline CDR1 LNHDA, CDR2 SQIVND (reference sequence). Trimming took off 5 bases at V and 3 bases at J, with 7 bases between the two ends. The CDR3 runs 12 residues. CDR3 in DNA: TGTGCCAGTAGTTACAGGGAAGAGACCCAGTACTTC. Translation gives CASSYREETQYF.

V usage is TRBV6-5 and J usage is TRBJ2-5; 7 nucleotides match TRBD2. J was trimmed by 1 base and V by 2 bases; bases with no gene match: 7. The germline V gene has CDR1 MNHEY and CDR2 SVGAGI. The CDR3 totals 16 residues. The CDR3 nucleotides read TGTGCCAGCAGTTACGGGCTAGCGGAAATCCAAGAGACCCAGTACTTC. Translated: CASSYGLAEIQETQYF.

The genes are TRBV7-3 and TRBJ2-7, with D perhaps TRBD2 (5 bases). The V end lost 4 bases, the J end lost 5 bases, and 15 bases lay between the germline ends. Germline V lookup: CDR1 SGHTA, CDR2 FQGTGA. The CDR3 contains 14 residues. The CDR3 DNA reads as TGTGCCAGCAGCTCAGCTAGCTACATCAACGAGCAGTACTTC. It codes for CASSSASYINEQYF.

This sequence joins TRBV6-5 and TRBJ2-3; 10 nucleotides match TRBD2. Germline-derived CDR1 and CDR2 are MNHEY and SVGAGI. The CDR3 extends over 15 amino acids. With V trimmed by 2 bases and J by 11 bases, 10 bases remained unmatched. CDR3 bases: TGTGCCAGCAGTTACACTAGCGGGACGATTCAGGGGCAGTATTTT. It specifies CASSYTSGTIQGQYF.

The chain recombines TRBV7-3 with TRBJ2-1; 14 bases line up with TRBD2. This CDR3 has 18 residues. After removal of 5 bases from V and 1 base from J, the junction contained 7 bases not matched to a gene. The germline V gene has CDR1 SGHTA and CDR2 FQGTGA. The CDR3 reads CASSRGLAGAGSYNEQFF. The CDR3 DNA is TGTGCCAGCAGCCGGGGACTAGCGGGAGCAGGGTCCTACAATGAGCAGTTCTTC.

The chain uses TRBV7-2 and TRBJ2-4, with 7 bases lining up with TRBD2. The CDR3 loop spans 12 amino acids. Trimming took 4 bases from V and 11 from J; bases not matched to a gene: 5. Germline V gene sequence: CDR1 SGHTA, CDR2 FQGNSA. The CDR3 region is CASSWGGEVQYF. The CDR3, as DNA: TGTGCCAGCAGCTGGGGGGGAGAGGTTCAGTACTTC.

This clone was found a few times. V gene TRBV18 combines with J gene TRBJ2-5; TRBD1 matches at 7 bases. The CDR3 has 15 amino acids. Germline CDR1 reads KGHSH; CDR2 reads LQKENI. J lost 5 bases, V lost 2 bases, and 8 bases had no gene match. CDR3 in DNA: TGTGCCAGCTCACCAATGGACGGGACAGCGGAGACCCAGTACTTC. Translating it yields CASSPMDGTAETQYF.

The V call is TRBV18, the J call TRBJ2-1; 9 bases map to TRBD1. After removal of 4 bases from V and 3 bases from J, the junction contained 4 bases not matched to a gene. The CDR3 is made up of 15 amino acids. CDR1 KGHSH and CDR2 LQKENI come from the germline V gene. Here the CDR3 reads CASSHGTGHYNEQFF. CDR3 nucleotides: TGTGCCAGCTCACACGGGACAGGGCACTACAATGAGCAGTTCTTC. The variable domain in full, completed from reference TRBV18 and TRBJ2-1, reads NAGVMQNPRHLVRRRGQEARLRCSPMKGHSHVYWYRQLPEEGLKFMVYLQKENIIDESGMPKERFSAEFPKEGPSILRIQQVVRGDSAAYFCASSHGTGHYNEQFFGPGTRLTVL.

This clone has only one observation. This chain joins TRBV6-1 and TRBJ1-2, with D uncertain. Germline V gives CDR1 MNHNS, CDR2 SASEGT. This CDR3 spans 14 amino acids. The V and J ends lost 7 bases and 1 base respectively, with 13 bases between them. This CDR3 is CASTDPPFNYGYTF. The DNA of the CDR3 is TGTGCCAGCACTGACCCCCCGTTTAACTATGGCTACACCTTC.

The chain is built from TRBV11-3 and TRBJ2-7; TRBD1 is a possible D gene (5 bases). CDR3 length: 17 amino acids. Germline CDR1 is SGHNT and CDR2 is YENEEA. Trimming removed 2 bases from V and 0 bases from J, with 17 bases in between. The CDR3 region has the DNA TGTGCCAGCAGCTTAATCCTTAGGACAAGGAGCTCCTACGAGCAGTACTTC. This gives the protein CASSLILRTRSSYEQYF.